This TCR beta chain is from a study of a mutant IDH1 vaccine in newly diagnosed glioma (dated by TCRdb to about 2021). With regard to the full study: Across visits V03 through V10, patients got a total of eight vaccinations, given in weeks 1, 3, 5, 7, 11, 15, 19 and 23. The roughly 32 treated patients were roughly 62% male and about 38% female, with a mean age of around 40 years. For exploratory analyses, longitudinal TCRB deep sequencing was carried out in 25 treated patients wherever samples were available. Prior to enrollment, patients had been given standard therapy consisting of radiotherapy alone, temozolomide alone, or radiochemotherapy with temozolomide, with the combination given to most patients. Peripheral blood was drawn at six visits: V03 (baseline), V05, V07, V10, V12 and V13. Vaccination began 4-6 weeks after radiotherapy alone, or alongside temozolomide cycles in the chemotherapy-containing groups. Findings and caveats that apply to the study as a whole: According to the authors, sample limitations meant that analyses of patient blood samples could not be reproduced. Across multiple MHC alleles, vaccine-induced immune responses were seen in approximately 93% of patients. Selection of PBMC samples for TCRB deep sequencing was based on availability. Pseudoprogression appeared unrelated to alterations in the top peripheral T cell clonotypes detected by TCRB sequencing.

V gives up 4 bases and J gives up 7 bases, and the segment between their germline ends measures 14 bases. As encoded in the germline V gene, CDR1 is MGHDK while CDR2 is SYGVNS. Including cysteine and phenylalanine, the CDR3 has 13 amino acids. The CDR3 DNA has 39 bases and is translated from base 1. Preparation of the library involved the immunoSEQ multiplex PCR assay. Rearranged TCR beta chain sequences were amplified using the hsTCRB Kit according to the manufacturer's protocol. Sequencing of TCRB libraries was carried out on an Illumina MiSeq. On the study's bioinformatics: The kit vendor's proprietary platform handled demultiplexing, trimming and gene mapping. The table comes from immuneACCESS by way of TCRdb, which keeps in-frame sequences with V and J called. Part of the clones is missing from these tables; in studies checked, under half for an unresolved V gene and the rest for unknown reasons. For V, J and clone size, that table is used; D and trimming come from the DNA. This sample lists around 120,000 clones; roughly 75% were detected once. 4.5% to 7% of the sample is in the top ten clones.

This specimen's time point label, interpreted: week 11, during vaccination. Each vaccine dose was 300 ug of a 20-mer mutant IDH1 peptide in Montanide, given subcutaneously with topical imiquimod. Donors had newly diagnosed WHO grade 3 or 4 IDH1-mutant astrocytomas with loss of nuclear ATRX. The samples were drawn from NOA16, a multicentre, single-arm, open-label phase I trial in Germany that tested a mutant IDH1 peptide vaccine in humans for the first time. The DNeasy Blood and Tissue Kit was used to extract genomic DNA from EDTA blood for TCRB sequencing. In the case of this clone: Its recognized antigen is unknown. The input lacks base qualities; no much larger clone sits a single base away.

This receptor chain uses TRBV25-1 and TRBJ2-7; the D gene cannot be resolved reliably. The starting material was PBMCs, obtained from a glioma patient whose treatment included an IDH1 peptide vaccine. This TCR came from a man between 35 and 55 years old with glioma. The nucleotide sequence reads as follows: TGTGCCAGCAGTGCGGGTAGGGTGGGGGAGCAGTACTTC. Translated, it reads CASSAGRVGEQYF.